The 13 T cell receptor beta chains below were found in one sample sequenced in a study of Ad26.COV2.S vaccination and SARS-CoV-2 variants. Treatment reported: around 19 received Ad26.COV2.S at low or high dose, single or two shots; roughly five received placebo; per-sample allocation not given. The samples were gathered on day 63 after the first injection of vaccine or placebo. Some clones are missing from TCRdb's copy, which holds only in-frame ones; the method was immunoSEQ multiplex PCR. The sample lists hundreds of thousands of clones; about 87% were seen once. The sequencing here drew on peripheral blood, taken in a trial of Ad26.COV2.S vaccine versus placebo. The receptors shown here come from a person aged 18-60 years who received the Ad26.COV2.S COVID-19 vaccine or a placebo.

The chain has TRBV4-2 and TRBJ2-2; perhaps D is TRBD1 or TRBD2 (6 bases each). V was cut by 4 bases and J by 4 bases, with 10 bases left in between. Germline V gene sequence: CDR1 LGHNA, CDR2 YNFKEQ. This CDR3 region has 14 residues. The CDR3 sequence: CASSRGAGTGELFF. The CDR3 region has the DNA TGTGCCAGCAGCCGGGGGGCCGGCACCGGGGAGCTGTTTTTT.

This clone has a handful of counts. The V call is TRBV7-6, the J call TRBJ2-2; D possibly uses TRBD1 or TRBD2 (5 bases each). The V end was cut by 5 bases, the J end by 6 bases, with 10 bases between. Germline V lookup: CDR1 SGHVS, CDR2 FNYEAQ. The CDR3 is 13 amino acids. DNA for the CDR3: TGTGCCAGCAGCCCCTTGGGGGCCGGGGAGCTGTTTTTT. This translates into CASSPLGAGELFF.

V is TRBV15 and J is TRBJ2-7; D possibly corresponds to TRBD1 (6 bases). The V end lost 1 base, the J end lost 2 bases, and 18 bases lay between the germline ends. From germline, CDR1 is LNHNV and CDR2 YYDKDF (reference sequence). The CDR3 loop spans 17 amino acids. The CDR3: CATSRGSAGAETYEQYF. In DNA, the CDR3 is TGTGCCACCAGCAGAGGGTCGGCAGGGGCTGAGACCTACGAGCAGTACTTC.

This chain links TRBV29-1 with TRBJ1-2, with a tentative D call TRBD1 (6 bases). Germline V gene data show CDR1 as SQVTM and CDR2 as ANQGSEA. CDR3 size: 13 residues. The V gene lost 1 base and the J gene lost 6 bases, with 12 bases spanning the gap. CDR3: CSVEGGQGNGYTF. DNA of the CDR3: TGCAGCGTTGAAGGGGGGCAAGGTAATGGCTACACCTTC.

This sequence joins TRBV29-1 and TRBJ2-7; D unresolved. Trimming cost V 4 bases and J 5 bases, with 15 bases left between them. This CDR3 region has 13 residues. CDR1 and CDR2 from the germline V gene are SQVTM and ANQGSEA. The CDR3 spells CSVAPSSRDEQYF. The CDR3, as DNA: TGCAGCGTTGCTCCGAGTAGCAGAGACGAGCAGTACTTC.

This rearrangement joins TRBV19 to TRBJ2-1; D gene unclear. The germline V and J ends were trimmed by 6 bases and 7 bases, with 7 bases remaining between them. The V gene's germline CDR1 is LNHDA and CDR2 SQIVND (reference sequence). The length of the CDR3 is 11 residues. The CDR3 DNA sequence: TGTGCCAGTAGGAACGGTAATGAGCAGTTCTTC. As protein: CASRNGNEQFF.

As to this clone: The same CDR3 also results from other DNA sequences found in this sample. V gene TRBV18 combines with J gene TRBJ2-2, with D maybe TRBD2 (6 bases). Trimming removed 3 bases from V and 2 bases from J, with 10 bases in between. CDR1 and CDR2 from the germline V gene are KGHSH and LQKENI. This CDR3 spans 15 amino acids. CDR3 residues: CASSPREANTGELFF. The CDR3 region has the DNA TGTGCCAGCTCACCTAGGGAGGCAAACACCGGGGAGCTGTTTTTT.

This CDR3 is CASGDPGTGFSGELFF. CDR3 DNA: TGTGCCAGCGGTGACCCCGGGACAGGGTTTTCCGGGGAGCTGTTTTTT. The chain uses TRBV7-3 and TRBJ2-2; 9 bases line up with TRBD1. The CDR3 contains 16 residues. Per the germline V gene, CDR1 is SGHTA and CDR2 is FQGTGA. Trimming at V came to 8 bases and at J to 6 bases, leaving 13 bases not matched to a gene.

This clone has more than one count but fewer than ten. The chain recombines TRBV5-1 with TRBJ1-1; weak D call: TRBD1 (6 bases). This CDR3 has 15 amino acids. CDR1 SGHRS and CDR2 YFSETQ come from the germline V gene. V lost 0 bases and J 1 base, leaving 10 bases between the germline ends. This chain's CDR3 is CASSLGGTQNTEAFF. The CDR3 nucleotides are TGCGCCAGCAGCTTGGGTGGGACACAGAACACTGAAGCTTTCTTT.

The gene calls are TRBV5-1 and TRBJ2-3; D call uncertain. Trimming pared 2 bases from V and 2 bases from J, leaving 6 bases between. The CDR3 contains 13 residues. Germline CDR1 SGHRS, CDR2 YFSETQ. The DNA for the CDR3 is TGCGCCAGCAGCTTCGGGTACACAGATACGCAGTATTTT. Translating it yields CASSFGYTDTQYF.

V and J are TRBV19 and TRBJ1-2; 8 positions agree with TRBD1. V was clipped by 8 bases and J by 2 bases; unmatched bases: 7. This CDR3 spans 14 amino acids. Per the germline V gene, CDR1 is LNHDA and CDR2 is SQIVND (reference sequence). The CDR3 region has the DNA TGTGCCAGTGCCAGGACAGGGCCAAACTATGGCTACACCTTC. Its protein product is CASARTGPNYGYTF.

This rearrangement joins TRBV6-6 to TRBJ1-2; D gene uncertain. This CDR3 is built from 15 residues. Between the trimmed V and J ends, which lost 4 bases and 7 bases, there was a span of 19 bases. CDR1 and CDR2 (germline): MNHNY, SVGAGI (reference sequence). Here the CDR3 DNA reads TGTGCCAGCAGTTCCAACACTCCGGGCCGATCTGGCTACACCTTC. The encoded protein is CASSSNTPGRSGYTF.

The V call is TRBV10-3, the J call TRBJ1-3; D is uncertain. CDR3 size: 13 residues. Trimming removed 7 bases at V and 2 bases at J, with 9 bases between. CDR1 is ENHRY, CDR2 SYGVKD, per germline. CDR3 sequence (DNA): TGTGCCATCATAAGCAACCCTGGAAACACCATATATTTT. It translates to CAIISNPGNTIYF.